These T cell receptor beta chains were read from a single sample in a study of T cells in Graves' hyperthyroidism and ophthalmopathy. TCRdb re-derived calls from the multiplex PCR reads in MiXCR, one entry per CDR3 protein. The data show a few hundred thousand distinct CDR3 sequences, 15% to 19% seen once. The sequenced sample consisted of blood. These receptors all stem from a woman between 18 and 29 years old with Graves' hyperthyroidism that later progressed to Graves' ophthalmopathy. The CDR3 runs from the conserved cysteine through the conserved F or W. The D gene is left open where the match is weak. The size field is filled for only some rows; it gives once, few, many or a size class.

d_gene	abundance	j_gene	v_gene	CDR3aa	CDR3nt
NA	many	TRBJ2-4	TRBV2	CASQTRNRGNIQYF	TGTGCCAGCCAGACTCGAAATCGGGGAAACATTCAGTACTTC
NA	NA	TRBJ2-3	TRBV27	CASSFLTQGATDTQYF	TGTGCCAGCAGTTTCCTAACCCAGGGCGCCACAGATACGCAGTATTTT
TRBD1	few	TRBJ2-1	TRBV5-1	CASSLRQGAYEQFF	TGCGCCAGCAGCTTGAGGCAGGGGGCATATGAGCAGTTCTTC
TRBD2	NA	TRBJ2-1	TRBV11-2	CASSLEAGGHFDEQFF	TGTGCCAGCAGCTTAGAAGCGGGGGGGCATTTCGATGAGCAGTTCTTC
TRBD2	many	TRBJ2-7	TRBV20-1	CSASKSSGRREQYF	TGCAGTGCTAGCAAGTCTAGCGGGAGGCGCGAGCAGTACTTC
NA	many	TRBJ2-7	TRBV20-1	CSARFSLPGHLYEQYF	TGCAGTGCTAGGTTCTCCCTTCCGGGACACCTATACGAGCAGTACTTC
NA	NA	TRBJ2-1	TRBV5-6	CASSSPSSVSYNEQFF	TGTGCCAGCAGCTCGCCGTCGTCAGTCTCTTACAATGAGCAGTTCTTC
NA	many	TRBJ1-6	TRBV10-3	CAISGEWGLNSDGQYSYNSPLHF	TGTGCCATCAGCGGGGAATGGGGATTGAATTCGGACGGCCAGTACTCCTATAATTCACCCCTCCACTTT
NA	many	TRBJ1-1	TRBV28	CASSLWVNTEAFF	TGTGCCAGCAGTTTATGGGTGAACACTGAAGCTTTCTTT
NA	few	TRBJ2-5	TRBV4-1	CASSQLGTSQETQYF	TGCGCCAGCAGCCAGCTCGGGACATCTCAAGAGACCCAGTACTTC
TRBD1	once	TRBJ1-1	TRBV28	CASSFTQGAGGTEAFF	TGTGCCAGCAGTTTTACCCAGGGGGCGGGGGGCACTGAAGCTTTCTTT
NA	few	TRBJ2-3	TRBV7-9	CASFDAGVGRSTDTQYF	TGTGCCAGCTTCGATGCCGGGGTAGGGAGAAGCACAGATACGCAGTATTTT
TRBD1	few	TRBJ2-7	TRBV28	CAGNRDRVSYEQYF	TGTGCCGGCAACCGGGACAGGGTGTCCTACGAGCAGTACTTC
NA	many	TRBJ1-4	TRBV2	CASSEFSGEPNEKLFF	TGTGCCAGCAGTGAATTTTCGGGGGAGCCAAATGAAAAACTGTTTTTT
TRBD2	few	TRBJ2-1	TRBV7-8	CASSFLAERPPRGYNEQFF	TGTGCCAGCAGCTTCCTAGCGGAGCGGCCCCCGCGGGGCTACAATGAGCAGTTCTTC
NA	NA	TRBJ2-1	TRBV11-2	CASSFPPGWTRADEQFF	TGTGCCAGCAGCTTCCCACCCGGATGGACCCGGGCCGATGAGCAGTTCTTC
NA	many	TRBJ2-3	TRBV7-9	CASSETSTDTQYF	TGTGCCAGCAGCGAGACTAGCACAGATACGCAGTATTTT
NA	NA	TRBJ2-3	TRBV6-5	CASSYLSDWKTDTQYF	TGTGCCAGCAGTTATCTGAGCGACTGGAAAACAGATACGCAGTATTTT
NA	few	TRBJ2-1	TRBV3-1	CASSQVAYDNEQFF	TGTGCCAGCAGCCAAGTAGCGTATGATAATGAGCAGTTCTTC
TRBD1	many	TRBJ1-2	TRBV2	CASRDREGYGYTF	TGTGCCAGCAGGGACAGGGAAGGCTATGGCTACACCTTC